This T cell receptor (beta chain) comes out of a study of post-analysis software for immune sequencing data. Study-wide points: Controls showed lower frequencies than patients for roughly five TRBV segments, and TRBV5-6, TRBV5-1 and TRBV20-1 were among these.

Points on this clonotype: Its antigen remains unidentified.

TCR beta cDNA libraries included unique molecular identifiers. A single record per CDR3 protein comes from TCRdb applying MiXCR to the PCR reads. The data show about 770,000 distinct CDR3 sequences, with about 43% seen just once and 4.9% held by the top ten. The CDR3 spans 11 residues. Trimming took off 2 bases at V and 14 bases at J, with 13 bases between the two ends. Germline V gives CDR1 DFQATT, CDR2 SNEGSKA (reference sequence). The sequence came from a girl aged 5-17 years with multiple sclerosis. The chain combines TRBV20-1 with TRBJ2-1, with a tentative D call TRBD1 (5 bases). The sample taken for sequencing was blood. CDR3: CSARTTGSEFF. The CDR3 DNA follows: TGCAGTGCTAGAACTACAGGTTCTGAGTTCTTC.